This TCR beta chain originates from a study of cytomegalovirus exposure and HLA in healthy donors. Across the whole study: In an early release, HLA-typed donors contributed 75 million to 85 million unique TCR sequences.

Primers: 60 Vbeta forward and 13 Jbeta reverse. The method was immunoSEQ multiplex PCR; TCRdb's version includes in-frame clones alone and lacks a portion of them. The data show some 170,000 clones, 70% to 75% seen once. As concerns this clone: Antigen: not known.

Study-wide findings and caveats: A highly shared variant cluster was judged a likely technical artifact.

Trimming stripped 1 base from V and 7 bases from J, with 16 bases between. The CDR3 loop spans 16 amino acids. Germline CDR1 is LGHNA and CDR2 is YNFKEQ. The chain recombines TRBV4-2 with TRBJ2-2, with D possibly being TRBD1 (6 bases). The sequence was collected from a male donor in good health and CMV-seronegative. The sequenced material came from PBMCs. CDR3 region: CASSQAIIQGGGELFF. CDR3 in DNA: TGTGCCAGCAGCCAAGCAATCATACAGGGTGGCGGGGAGCTGTTTTTT.